Only a few counts were recorded for the clone carrying this T cell receptor (beta chain). This record belongs to a study of blood T cell repertoires in COVID-19. On the study more broadly: The study drew acute and convalescent COVID-19 samples from the United States, Italy and Spain. From T cells, B-cell-depleted T cells, or PBMCs came the material, which was cDNA or gDNA.

In the original processing: The authors estimated nucleated cell counts from reference gene primer amplification. Libraries were prepared by immunoSEQ multiplex PCR; TCRdb keeps only in-frame clonotypes and omits some of them. That table supplies the V and J calls and clone size; D and trimming were determined from the DNA. The data show under 350,000 clones, approximately 86% seen once. The CDR3 is 14 residues long. The ends were cut back, 1 base at V and 2 bases at J, with 9 bases in the middle. Germline V gene lookup returns CDR1 LGHDT and CDR2 YNNKEL (reference sequence). The J gene is TRBJ2-7, the V gene TRBV3-1 (or the pseudogene TRBV3-2); D not resolved. The specimen sequenced was peripheral blood. The TCR originated in a man between 65 and 85 years old with acute or convalescent COVID-19. The CDR3 DNA follows: TGTGCCAGCAGCCAAGGTTTGCGGACCTACGAGCAGTACTTC. It is translated as CASSQGLRTYEQYF.